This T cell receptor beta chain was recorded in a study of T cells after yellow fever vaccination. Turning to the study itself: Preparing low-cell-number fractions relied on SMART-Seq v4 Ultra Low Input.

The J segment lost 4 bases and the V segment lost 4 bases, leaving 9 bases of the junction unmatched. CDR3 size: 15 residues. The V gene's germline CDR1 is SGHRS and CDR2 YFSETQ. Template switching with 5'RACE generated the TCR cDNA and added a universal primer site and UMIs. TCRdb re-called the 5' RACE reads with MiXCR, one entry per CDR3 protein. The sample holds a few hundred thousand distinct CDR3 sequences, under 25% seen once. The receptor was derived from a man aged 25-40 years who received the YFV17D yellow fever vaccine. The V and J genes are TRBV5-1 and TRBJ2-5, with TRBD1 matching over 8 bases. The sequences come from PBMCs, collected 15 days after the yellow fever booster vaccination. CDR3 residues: CASSHQPGGVETQYF. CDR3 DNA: TGCGCCAGCAGCCACCAGCCAGGGGGCGTAGAGACCCAGTACTTC.